This TCR beta chain came from a study of radiation and T cells in renal cell carcinoma. General study results and limits: No pretreatment tumor biopsies were available for baseline clonotypes.

With respect to this clone: Its antigen is not known.

Only in-frame clones appear in the TCRdb table, and some are missing; sequencing was by immunoSEQ multiplex PCR. This sample has just over 150,000 clones; approximately 88% occur once, and the top ten carry 10% to 15%. Time point indicated: blood 2 weeks post-SBRT. Described treatment: 15 Gy SBRT to primary tumor, nephrectomy 4 weeks later. The tumor was a clear cell renal cell carcinoma. Sequencing used blood, obtained from a patient whose treatment included radiotherapy and nephrectomy. This sequence originates from a woman in her fifties or sixties with renal cell carcinoma.

This CDR3 reads CASSYSVQGTYGYTF. In nucleotides, the CDR3 is TGTGCCAGCAGTTACTCGGTGCAGGGAACCTATGGCTACACCTTC. The chain carries TRBV6-5 and TRBJ1-2, with a weak D call TRBD1 (5 bases). Trimming took 0 bases from V and 4 from J, leaving 12 bases between them. The CDR3 runs 15 residues. The germline CDR1 and CDR2 sequences are MNHEY and SVGAGI.